The rows below give T cell receptor beta chains drawn from one sample of a study of blood T cell dynamics during melanoma immunotherapy. Measured with immunoSEQ multiplex PCR; TCRdb has only the in-frame clones, and not every one. The sample contains approximately 15,000 clones, more than 75% of which appear only once. The sample in question was blood, obtained from a patient treated with checkpoint blockade. These receptors were taken from a human donor with melanoma. Each CDR3 is given with its conserved first and last residue. Each record gives: V gene, clone size, J gene, D gene, CDR3 protein, CDR3 DNA. A D gene is named only where the DNA matches it firmly. Clone sizes are given selectively: once, few, many, or a class where the clone is expanded.

>TRBV7-9|.|TRBJ2-5|.
CASSLALGENMQETQYF
TGTGCCAGCAGCTTAGCGCTAGGGGAGAACATGCAAGAGACCCAGTACTTC
>TRBV6-5|.|TRBJ2-7|.
CASSYSIVDEQYF
TGTGCCAGCAGTTACTCGATTGTGGACGAGCAGTACTTC
>TRBV7-7|.|TRBJ2-3|.
CASSLAGGDTQYF
TGTGCCAGCAGCTTAGCTGGGGGTGATACGCAGTATTTT
>TRBV1|.|TRBJ2-1|.
CTSSQADVARGVNEQFF
TGCACCAGCAGCCAAGCTGATGTGGCTCGGGGGGTGAATGAGCAGTTCTTC
>TRBV6-5|.|TRBJ1-1|.
CASSSDRAEAFF
TGTGCCAGCAGTTCTGACAGAGCTGAAGCTTTCTTT
>TRBV6-4|few|TRBJ2-3|.
CASSLFEVQDSSTDTQYF
TGTGCCAGCAGTTTATTCGAGGTGCAGGACTCTAGCACAGATACGCAGTATTTT
>TRBV11-2|.|TRBJ2-2|TRBD2
CASSKPGTSGGAGELFF
TGTGCCAGCAGCAAACCCGGGACTAGCGGGGGGGCCGGGGAGCTGTTTTTT
>TRBV2|.|TRBJ1-4|.
CASSEGQRNEKLFF
TGTGCCAGCAGTGAAGGACAGCGTAATGAAAAACTGTTTTTT
>TRBV21-1|few|TRBJ1-1|.
CASSKEGVGTEAFF
TGTGCCAGCAGCAAAGAAGGGGTCGGGACTGAAGCTTTCTTT
>TRBV6-5|few|TRBJ1-5|.
CASSPFGRGDQPQHF
TGTGCCAGCAGCCCCTTCGGGCGTGGGGATCAGCCCCAGCATTTT
>TRBV27|.|TRBJ2-7|.
CASSFGRSYEQYF
TGTGCCAGCAGTTTTGGGAGGTCCTACGAGCAGTACTTC
>TRBV7-9|once|TRBJ1-6|TRBD1
CASSFDVTGDSPLHF
TGTGCCAGCAGCTTTGATGTGACAGGGGATTCACCCCTCCACTTT
>TRBV9|.|TRBJ1-1|.
CASSVTGSNTEAFF
TGTGCCAGCAGCGTTACAGGGTCGAACACTGAAGCTTTCTTT
>TRBV28|.|TRBJ2-7|.
CASSMLGVSYEQYF
TGTGCCAGCAGTATGCTCGGGGTTTCCTACGAGCAGTACTTC
>TRBV5-1|.|TRBJ2-1|TRBD1
CASSRDRGLDEQFF
TGCGCCAGCAGCCGGGACAGGGGTCTCGATGAGCAGTTCTTC
>TRBV4-1|.|TRBJ1-1|.
CASSPGWQNTEAFF
TGCGCCAGCAGCCCCGGTTGGCAGAACACTGAAGCTTTCTTT
>TRBV9|.|TRBJ2-2|.
CASSALRGELFF
TGTGCCAGCAGCGCCCTTCGCGGGGAGCTGTTTTTT
>TRBV30|.|TRBJ2-7|.
CAWSAWAASEQYF
TGTGCCTGGAGTGCTTGGGCGGCGTCGGAGCAGTACTTC
>TRBV28|.|TRBJ1-6|.
CASSPLGQGGPNSPLHF
TGTGCCAGCAGCCCCCTTGGCCAAGGGGGACCCAATTCACCCCTCCACTTT
>TRBV6-1|.|TRBJ1-1|TRBD1
CASSRDSENTEAFF
TGTGCCAGCAGCCGGGACAGCGAGAACACTGAAGCTTTCTTT
>TRBV6-5|.|TRBJ2-7|.
CASTQNYEQYF
TGTGCCAGCACCCAGAACTACGAGCAGTACTTC
>TRBV6-6|.|TRBJ1-1|.
CASLWGTEAFF
TGTGCCAGCCTTTGGGGCACTGAAGCTTTCTTT
>TRBV2|.|TRBJ2-5|.
CASRYQETQYF
TGTGCCAGCAGGTACCAAGAGACCCAGTACTTC
>TRBV5-1|.|TRBJ1-3|.
CASSLNRPSSGNTIYF
TGCGCCAGCAGCTTGAACAGACCTAGCTCTGGAAACACCATATATTTT
>TRBV4-1|.|TRBJ2-3|.
CASSQFPPPDTQYF
TGCGCCAGCAGCCAATTCCCCCCCCCAGATACGCAGTATTTT
>TRBV6-5|.|TRBJ2-2|.
CASSYSPGIGELFF
TGTGCCAGCAGTTACTCTCCGGGGATCGGGGAGCTGTTTTTT
>TRBV19|.|TRBJ1-1|.
CASSITYSTEAFF
TGTGCCAGTAGTATCACTTATTCCACTGAAGCTTTCTTT
>TRBV30|.|TRBJ1-2|.
CAWSVSGLFGYTF
TGTGCCTGGAGTGTTTCCGGGTTATTTGGCTACACCTTC
>TRBV2|.|TRBJ1-2|.
CASSEQGEDYGYTF
TGTGCCAGCAGTGAACAGGGTGAAGACTATGGCTACACCTTC
>TRBV6-1|.|TRBJ2-7|.
CASSGWTNSYEQYF
TGTGCCAGCAGTGGTTGGACTAACTCCTACGAGCAGTACTTC
>TRBV15|.|TRBJ2-5|TRBD2
CATSRDWLAGIETQYF
TGTGCCACCAGCAGAGACTGGCTAGCGGGGATAGAGACCCAGTACTTC
>TRBV5-1|.|TRBJ1-1|.
CASSSSTDVGTEAFF
TGCGCCAGCAGCTCCAGCACAGACGTTGGGACTGAAGCTTTCTTT
>TRBV19|.|TRBJ1-6|TRBD1
CASDPGTDNSPLHF
TGTGCCAGTGACCCGGGGACAGATAATTCACCCCTCCACTTT
>TRBV5-5|once|TRBJ1-6|TRBD1
CASSYGQGNSPLHF
TGTGCCAGCAGCTACGGACAGGGTAATTCACCCCTCCACTTT
>TRBV7-9|.|TRBJ2-5|.
CASSSRWDKQETQYF
TGTGCCAGCAGCTCTAGGTGGGACAAACAAGAGACCCAGTACTTC
>TRBV18|.|TRBJ2-6|.
CASSPPGLAGANVLTF
TGTGCCAGCTCACCACCGGGATTGGCTGGGGCCAACGTCCTGACTTTC
>TRBV5-1|.|TRBJ2-5|.
CASSLRSSPQETQYF
TGCGCCAGCAGCTTGAGATCCTCTCCCCAAGAGACCCAGTACTTC
>TRBV6-9|.|TRBJ1-6|.
CASSYQPNSPLHF
TGTGCCAGCAGTTACCAGCCGAATTCACCCCTCCACTTT
>TRBV9|.|TRBJ2-3|.
CASSVSVRVTDTQYF
TGTGCCAGCAGCGTAAGTGTTCGTGTTACAGATACGCAGTATTTT
>TRBV1|.|TRBJ2-3|.
CTSSQDGPGAVTDTQYF
TGCACCAGCAGCCAAGATGGTCCCGGGGCGGTGACAGATACGCAGTATTTT
>TRBV11-1|few|TRBJ1-2|TRBD1
CASSFGGGANYGYTF
TGTGCCAGCAGCTTCGGAGGGGGCGCGAACTATGGCTACACCTTC
>TRBV7-3|.|TRBJ1-2|.
CASSLGDRFRPDDYGYTF
TGTGCCAGCAGCTTAGGAGACAGGTTCCGCCCCGATGACTATGGCTACACCTTC
>TRBV6-8|.|TRBJ1-2|TRBD1
CASRFNRGRSYGYTF
TGTGCCAGCAGATTCAACAGGGGGCGCAGTTATGGCTACACCTTC
>TRBV7-3|.|TRBJ1-1|.
CASSLVRNTEAFF
TGTGCCAGCAGCTTAGTTCGGAACACTGAAGCTTTCTTT
>TRBV6-1|.|TRBJ2-2|.
CASSEMGGRTGELFF
TGTGCCAGCAGTGAAATGGGGGGTCGCACCGGGGAGCTGTTTTTT
>TRBV11-1|.|TRBJ2-2|.
CASSYRTANTGELFF
TGTGCCAGCAGCTACCGGACAGCGAACACCGGGGAGCTGTTTTTT
>TRBV6-4|.|TRBJ2-2|.
CASSDSGDTGELFF
TGTGCCAGCAGTGACTCAGGGGACACCGGGGAGCTGTTTTTT
>TRBV5-4|.|TRBJ1-1|TRBD1
CASSFGTGGARNTEAFF
TGTGCCAGCAGCTTTGGGACAGGGGGCGCGCGGAACACTGAAGCTTTCTTT
>TRBV19|.|TRBJ2-7|.
CASTKTGPPSEQYF
TGTGCCAGTACCAAGACAGGACCGCCTAGTGAGCAGTACTTC